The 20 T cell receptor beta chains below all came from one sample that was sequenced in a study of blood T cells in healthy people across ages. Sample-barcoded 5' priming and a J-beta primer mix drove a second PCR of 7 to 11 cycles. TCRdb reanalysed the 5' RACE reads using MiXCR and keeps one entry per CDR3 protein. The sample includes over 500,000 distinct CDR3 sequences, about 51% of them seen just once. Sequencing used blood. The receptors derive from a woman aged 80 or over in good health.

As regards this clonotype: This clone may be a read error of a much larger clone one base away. DNA of the CDR3: TGTGCCAGCAGTTGCCTCATCCGAGGGCCCGGTTACGAGCAGTACTTC. Its protein product is CASSCLIRGPGYEQYF. The J gene is TRBJ2-7, the V gene TRBV6-2 or TRBV6-3; the D gene is possibly TRBD2 (5 bases). CDR1 is MNHEY, CDR2 SVGEGT, per germline. The CDR3 extends over 16 amino acids. The V and J ends lost 4 bases and 4 bases respectively, with 20 bases between them.

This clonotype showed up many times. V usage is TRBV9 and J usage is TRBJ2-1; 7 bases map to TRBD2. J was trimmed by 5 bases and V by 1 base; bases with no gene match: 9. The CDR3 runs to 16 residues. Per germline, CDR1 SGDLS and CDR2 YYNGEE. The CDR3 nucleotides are TGTGCCAGCAGCGTAAAGTCTTGGCGGGGGAACAATGAGCAGTTCTTC. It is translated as CASSVKSWRGNNEQFF.

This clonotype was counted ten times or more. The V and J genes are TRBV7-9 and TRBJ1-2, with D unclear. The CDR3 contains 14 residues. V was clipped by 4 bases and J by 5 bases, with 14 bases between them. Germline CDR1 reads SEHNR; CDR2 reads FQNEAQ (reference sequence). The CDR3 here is CASSSGGLGYGYTF. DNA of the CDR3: TGTGCCAGCAGCTCGGGAGGTCTAGGATATGGCTACACCTTC.

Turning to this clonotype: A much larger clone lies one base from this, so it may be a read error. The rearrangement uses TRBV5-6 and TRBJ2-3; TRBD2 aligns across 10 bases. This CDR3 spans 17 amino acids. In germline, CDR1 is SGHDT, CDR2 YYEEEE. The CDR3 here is CAGSLGSGGKLTGTQYF. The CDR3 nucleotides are TGTGCCGGCAGCTTGGGTAGCGGGGGGAAACTAACGGGTACGCAGTATTTT.

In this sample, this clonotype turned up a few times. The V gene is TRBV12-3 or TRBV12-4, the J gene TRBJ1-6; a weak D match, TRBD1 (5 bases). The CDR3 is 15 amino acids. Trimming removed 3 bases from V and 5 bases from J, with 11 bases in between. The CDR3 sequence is CASSFAGQNNSPLHF. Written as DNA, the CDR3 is TGTGCCAGCAGTTTCGCCGGACAAAATAATTCACCCCTCCACTTT.

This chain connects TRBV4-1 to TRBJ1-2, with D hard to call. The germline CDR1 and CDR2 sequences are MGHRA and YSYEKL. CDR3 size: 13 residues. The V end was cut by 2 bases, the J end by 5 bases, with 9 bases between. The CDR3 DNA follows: TGCGCCAGCAGCCAACCGGGCTTGTATGGCTACACCTTC. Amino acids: CASSQPGLYGYTF.

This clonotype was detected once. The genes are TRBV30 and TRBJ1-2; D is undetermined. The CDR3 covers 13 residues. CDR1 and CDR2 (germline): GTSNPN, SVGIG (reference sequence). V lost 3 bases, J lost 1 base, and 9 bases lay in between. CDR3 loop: CAWRIPINYGYTF. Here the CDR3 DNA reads TGTGCCTGGAGAATCCCTATTAACTATGGCTACACCTTC.

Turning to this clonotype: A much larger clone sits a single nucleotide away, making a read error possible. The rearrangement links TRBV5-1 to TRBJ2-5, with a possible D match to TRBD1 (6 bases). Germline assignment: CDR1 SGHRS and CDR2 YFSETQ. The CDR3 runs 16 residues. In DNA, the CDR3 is TGCGCCAGCAGCTTGCGTACCCGGACAGAACAAGAGGCCCAGTACTTC. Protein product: CASSLRTRTEQEAQYF.

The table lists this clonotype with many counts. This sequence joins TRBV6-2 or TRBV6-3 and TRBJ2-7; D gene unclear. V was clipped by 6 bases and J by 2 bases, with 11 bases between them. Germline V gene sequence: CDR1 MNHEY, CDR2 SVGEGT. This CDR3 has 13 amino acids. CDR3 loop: CASSLTQTYEQYF. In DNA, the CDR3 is TGTGCCAGCAGCCTGACACAGACCTACGAGCAGTACTTC.

Written as DNA, the CDR3 is TGTGCCAGCACCCCGGAGGGGTGGGGATCTTGGGAGCAGTACTTC. It specifies CASTPEGWGSWEQYF. This chain joins TRBV28 and TRBJ2-5, with D possibly TRBD2 on 6 matching bases. The V end lost 7 bases, the J end lost 11 bases, and 26 bases lay between the germline ends. The CDR3 has 15 residues. CDR1 is MDHEN, CDR2 SYDVKM, per germline.

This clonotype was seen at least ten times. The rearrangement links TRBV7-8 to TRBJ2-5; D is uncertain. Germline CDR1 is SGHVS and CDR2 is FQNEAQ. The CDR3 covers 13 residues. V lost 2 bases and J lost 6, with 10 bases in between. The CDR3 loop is CASSLQTDQTQYF. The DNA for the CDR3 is TGTGCCAGCAGCTTACAAACGGACCAGACCCAGTACTTC.

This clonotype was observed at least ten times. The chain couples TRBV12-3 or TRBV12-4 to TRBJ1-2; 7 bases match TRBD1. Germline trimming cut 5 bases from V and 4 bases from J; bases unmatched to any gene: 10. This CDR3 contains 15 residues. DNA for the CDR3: TGTGCCAGCAGTGCCTACCGACAGGGTGGCTATGGCTACACCTTC. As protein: CASSAYRQGGYGYTF.

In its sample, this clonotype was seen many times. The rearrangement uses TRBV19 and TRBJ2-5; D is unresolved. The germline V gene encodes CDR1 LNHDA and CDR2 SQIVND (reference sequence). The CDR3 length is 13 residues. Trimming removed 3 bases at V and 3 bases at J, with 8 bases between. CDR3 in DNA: TGTGCCAGTAGTATGTTCCAGGAAGAGACCCAGTACTTC. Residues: CASSMFQEETQYF.

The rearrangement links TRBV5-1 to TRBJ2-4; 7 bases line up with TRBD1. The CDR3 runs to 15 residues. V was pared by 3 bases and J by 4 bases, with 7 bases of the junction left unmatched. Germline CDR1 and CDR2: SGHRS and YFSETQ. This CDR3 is CASSSTTGQKNIQYF. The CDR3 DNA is TGCGCCAGCAGCTCAACAACGGGACAGAAAAACATTCAGTACTTC. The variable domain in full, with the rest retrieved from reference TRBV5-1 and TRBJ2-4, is KAGVTQTPRYLIKTRGQQVTLSCSPISGHRSVSWYQQTPGQGLQFLFEYFSETQRNKGNFPGRFSGRQFSNSRSEMNVSTLELGDSALYLCASSSTTGQKNIQYFGAGTRLSVL.

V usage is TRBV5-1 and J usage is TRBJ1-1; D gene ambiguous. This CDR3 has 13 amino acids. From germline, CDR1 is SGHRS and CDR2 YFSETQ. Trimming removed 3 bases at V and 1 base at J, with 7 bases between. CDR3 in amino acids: CASSCVTNTEAFF. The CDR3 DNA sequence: TGCGCCAGCAGCTGTGTCACGAACACTGAAGCTTTCTTT.

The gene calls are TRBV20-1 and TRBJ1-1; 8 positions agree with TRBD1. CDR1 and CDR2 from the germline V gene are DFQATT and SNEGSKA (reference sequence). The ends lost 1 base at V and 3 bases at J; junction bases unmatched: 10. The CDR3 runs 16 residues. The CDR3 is CSARALGQGSYTEAFF. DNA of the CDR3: TGCAGTGCTAGAGCCTTAGGACAGGGTAGTTACACTGAAGCTTTCTTT.

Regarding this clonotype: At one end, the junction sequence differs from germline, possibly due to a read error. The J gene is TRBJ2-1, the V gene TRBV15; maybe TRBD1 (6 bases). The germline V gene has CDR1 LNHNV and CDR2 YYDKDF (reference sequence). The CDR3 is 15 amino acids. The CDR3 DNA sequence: TGTGCCACCAGCAGAACAGGGTTGGGCTACAATGAGCGGTTCTTC. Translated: CATSRTGLGYNERFF.

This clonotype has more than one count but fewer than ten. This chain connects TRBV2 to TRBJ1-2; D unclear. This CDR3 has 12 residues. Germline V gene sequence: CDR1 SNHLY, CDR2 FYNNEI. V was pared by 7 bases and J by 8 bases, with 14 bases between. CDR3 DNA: TGTGCCAGCAAAGAGACACGGTACGGCTACACCTTC. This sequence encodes CASKETRYGYTF.

CDR3 protein: CASSWRTSVYNEQFF. The CDR3 region has the DNA TGTGCCAGCAGTTGGCGAACTAGCGTCTACAATGAGCAGTTCTTC. This rearrangement joins TRBV12-3 or TRBV12-4 to TRBJ2-1; 7 bases match TRBD2. The V and J ends lost 4 bases and 3 bases, in that order; junction bases with no gene match: 6. The CDR3 is 15 residues long.

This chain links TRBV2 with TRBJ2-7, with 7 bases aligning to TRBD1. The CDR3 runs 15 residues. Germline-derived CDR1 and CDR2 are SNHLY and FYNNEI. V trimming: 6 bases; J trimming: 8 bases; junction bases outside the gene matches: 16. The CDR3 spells CASRVGTAQSNKQYF. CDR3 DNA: TGTGCCAGCAGGGTCGGGACAGCGCAATCTAATAAGCAGTACTTC.